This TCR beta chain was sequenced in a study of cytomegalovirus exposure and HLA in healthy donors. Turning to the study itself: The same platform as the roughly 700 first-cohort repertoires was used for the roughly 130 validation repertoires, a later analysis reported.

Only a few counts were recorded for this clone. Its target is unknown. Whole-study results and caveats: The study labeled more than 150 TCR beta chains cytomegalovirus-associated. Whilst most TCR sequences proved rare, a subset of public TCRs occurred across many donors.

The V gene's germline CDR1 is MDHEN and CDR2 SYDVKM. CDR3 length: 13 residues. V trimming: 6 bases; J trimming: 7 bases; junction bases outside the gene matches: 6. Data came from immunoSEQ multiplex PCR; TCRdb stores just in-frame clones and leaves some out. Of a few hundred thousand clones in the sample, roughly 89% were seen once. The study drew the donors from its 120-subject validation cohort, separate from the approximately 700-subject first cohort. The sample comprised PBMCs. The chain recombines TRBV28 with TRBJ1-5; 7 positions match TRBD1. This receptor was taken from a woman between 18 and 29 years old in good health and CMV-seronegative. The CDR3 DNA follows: TGTGCCAGCAGCCTAGGGGACAGACAGCCCCAGCATTTT. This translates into CASSLGDRQPQHF.